These T cell receptor beta chains were read from a single sample in a study of T-cell reconstitution after alpha-beta-depleted transplantation in children. A single record per CDR3 protein comes from TCRdb applying MiXCR to the PCR reads. The repertoire holds about 400,000 distinct CDR3 sequences, with 15% to 20% as singletons. The material was PBMCs, mostly from graft donor cells, obtained 360 days after TCRalphabeta/CD19-depleted stem cell transplant. The source is a boy under three years old who had a stem cell transplant for Wiskott-Aldrich syndrome, so the T cells may come from the graft donor. Each CDR3 is given with its conserved first and last residue. The order of the fields is J gene, V gene, D gene, clone size, CDR3 DNA, CDR3 protein. D genes are given only for firm matches. Size is stated for part of the rows, as once, few or many counts, or as a class when the clone is expanded.

J: TRBJ2-7
V: TRBV12-3/TRBV12-4
D: TRBD1
size: many
DNA: TGTGCCAGCAGTACAACCGGGACAGGGAGGAACGAGCAGTACTTC
CDR3: CASSTTGTGRNEQYF

J: TRBJ2-2
V: TRBV10-2
D: .
size: .
DNA: TGCGCCAGCAGTGAGTCGGGGAGGACAGCCGCGAACACCGGGGAGCTGTTTTTT
CDR3: CASSESGRTAANTGELFF

J: TRBJ1-2
V: TRBV7-9
D: .
size: .
DNA: TGTGCCAGCAGCTTGGCCAGTAACTATGGCTACACCTTC
CDR3: CASSLASNYGYTF

J: TRBJ2-3
V: TRBV24-1
D: .
size: few
DNA: TGTGCCACCAGTGATACCGGCAGGGCGAAGTCAGATACGCAGTATTTT
CDR3: CATSDTGRAKSDTQYF

J: TRBJ1-5
V: TRBV28
D: TRBD1
size: few
DNA: TGTGCCAGCAGTTTTACAGGGGGCTGGAATCAGCCCCAGCATTTT
CDR3: CASSFTGGWNQPQHF

J: TRBJ1-1
V: TRBV12-3/TRBV12-4
D: .
size: .
DNA: TGTGCCAGCGGGTCCCCGGGACCGAAAGCTTTCTTT
CDR3: CASGSPGPKAFF

J: TRBJ2-2
V: TRBV7-6
D: TRBD2
size: once
DNA: TGTGCCAGCAGCTCGGGACTAGCGGGGGGAGACACCGGGGAGCTGTTTTTT
CDR3: CASSSGLAGGDTGELFF

J: TRBJ2-5
V: TRBV7-9
D: TRBD1
size: .
DNA: TGTGCCAGCAGCTATGGACAGGGAAAAGAGACCCAGTACTTC
CDR3: CASSYGQGKETQYF

J: TRBJ2-7
V: TRBV5-6
D: .
size: few
DNA: TGTGCCAGCAGCTCTACAGGGCGGGAATACGAGCAGTACTTC
CDR3: CASSSTGREYEQYF

J: TRBJ2-2
V: TRBV12-3/TRBV12-4
D: .
size: few
DNA: TGTGCCAGCAGTTTAGACGCGCTAACCGGGGAGCTGTTTTTT
CDR3: CASSLDALTGELFF

J: TRBJ2-1
V: TRBV20-1
D: TRBD2
size: .
DNA: TGCAGTGCTAGAGCGGAGGTCCGGACTAGGTCGTACAATGAGCAGTTCTTC
CDR3: CSARAEVRTRSYNEQFF

J: TRBJ1-6
V: TRBV5-1
D: .
size: .
DNA: TGCGCCAGCAGCTTGGGCTACTTCCCCAATAATTCACCCCTCCACTTT
CDR3: CASSLGYFPNNSPLHF

J: TRBJ2-6
V: TRBV3-1
D: TRBD2
size: .
DNA: TGTGCCAGCAGCCTAGGACTAGCGGCCGGGGCCAACGTCCTGACTTTC
CDR3: CASSLGLAAGANVLTF

J: TRBJ2-1
V: TRBV12-3/TRBV12-4
D: TRBD2
size: many
DNA: TGTGCCAGCAGTGTCATTAAACTAGCGGGGCAAAACAATGAGCAGTTCTTC
CDR3: CASSVIKLAGQNNEQFF

J: TRBJ2-5
V: TRBV6-5
D: TRBD2
size: .
DNA: TGTGCCAGCAGTTACTTATCGATTTGGCTAGCGGGGGTTGGGGAGACCCAGTACTTC
CDR3: CASSYLSIWLAGVGETQYF

J: TRBJ2-5
V: TRBV3-1
D: .
size: many
DNA: TGTGCCAGCAGCCAAGGTTTTGAGACCCAGTACTTC
CDR3: CASSQGFETQYF

J: TRBJ2-2
V: TRBV15
D: TRBD2
size: .
DNA: TGTGCCACCACGGGGGGGTTTACCGGGGAGCTGTTTTTT
CDR3: CATTGGFTGELFF

J: TRBJ2-6
V: TRBV5-1
D: .
size: .
DNA: TGCGCCAGCAGCTTCCCGTCAGGGCTGCACCGGGGCTCTGGGGCCAACGTCCTGACTTTC
CDR3: CASSFPSGLHRGSGANVLTF

J: TRBJ2-1
V: TRBV3-1
D: TRBD2
size: .
DNA: TGTGCCAGCAGCTCGCGGGGGGGATACAATGAGCAGTTCTTC
CDR3: CASSSRGGYNEQFF

J: TRBJ2-1
V: TRBV10-3
D: TRBD2
size: few
DNA: TGTGCCATCACCCCAACTAGCGGCGCCAATGAGCAGTTCTTC
CDR3: CAITPTSGANEQFF

J: TRBJ2-7
V: TRBV3-1
D: TRBD1
size: .
DNA: TGTGCCAGCAGCCAAGAACAGGGGCCCACCTACGAGCAGTACTTC
CDR3: CASSQEQGPTYEQYF

J: TRBJ2-7
V: TRBV7-2
D: .
size: .
DNA: TGTGCCAGCAGCTTGCTGGACACGAGGGCTTACGAGCAGTACTTC
CDR3: CASSLLDTRAYEQYF